A selection of T cell receptor beta chains follows, all from one sample in a study of T cell changes during pregnancy in multiple sclerosis. Assay: immunoSEQ multiplex PCR; the TCRdb copy retains only in-frame clones and omits some. The data contain about 57,000 clones, around 93% of them singletons. Material: peripheral blood, obtained after pregnancy. Receptors originate from a female donor with multiple sclerosis, enrolled in a pregnancy study. Each CDR3 is given with its conserved first and last residue. D genes are given only for firm matches. Some rows mark clone size as missing; the rest say once, few, many or name a class of expanded clone.

. TRBJ2-3 TRBV18 15 . CASSPRGASTDTQYF TGTGCCAGCTCACCCAGGGGGGCTAGCACAGATACGCAGTATTTT
. TRBJ1-5 TRBV27 13 . CASSLLGNQPQHF TGTGCCAGCAGTTTACTTGGCAATCAGCCCCAGCATTTT
. TRBJ2-1 TRBV7-8 14 . CASSLGYRDNEQFF TGTGCCAGCAGCTTAGGATACCGGGACAATGAGCAGTTCTTC
. TRBJ2-5 TRBV12-5 15 . CASGLVQVSQETQYF TGTGCTAGTGGTTTGGTGCAGGTTAGCCAAGAGACCCAGTACTTC
. TRBJ2-7 TRBV30 15 TRBD2 CAWSVLAGGQGEQYF TGTGCCTGGAGTGTGTTAGCGGGAGGCCAGGGGGAGCAGTACTTC
. TRBJ2-1 TRBV2 17 TRBD2 CASSEARRSGRDHEQFF TGTGCCAGCAGTGAAGCTCGGCGTAGCGGGAGGGACCATGAGCAGTTCTTC
. TRBJ2-1 TRBV4-2 17 TRBD2 CASSQVALAGSYNEQFF TGTGCCAGCAGCCAAGTAGCATTAGCGGGCTCCTACAATGAGCAGTTCTTC
once TRBJ1-1 TRBV11-3 16 TRBD1 CASSLGGTGVNTEAFF TGTGCCAGCAGCTTAGGGGGGACAGGGGTTAACACTGAAGCTTTCTTT
. TRBJ2-7 TRBV4-2 16 TRBD2 CASSQDLASGSYEQYF TGTGCCAGCAGCCAAGATCTAGCTAGCGGCTCCTACGAGCAGTACTTC
once TRBJ1-2 TRBV27 13 . CASSLSPRYGYTF TGTGCCAGCAGTTTATCGCCGAGGTATGGCTACACCTTC
. TRBJ1-2 TRBV6-1 11 . CASSEYYGYTF TGTGCCAGCAGTGAATATTATGGCTACACCTTC
. TRBJ2-5 TRBV5-8 15 . CASSLEGDLGETQYF TGTGCCAGCAGCTTAGAGGGGGACCTTGGGGAGACCCAGTACTTC
. TRBJ2-1 TRBV7-3 22 . CASSLTPINQYRQWVPCNEQFF TGTGCCAGCAGCTTAACCCCCATAAACCAATACCGACAGTGGGTGCCTTGCAATGAGCAGTTCTTC
. TRBJ2-3 TRBV16 15 . CASSQSPAYTDTQYF TGTGCCAGCAGCCAATCTCCCGCCTACACAGATACGCAGTATTTT
. TRBJ1-1 TRBV7-9 12 . CASSPISTEAFF TGTGCCAGCAGCCCAATCAGCACTGAAGCTTTCTTT
. TRBJ1-2 TRBV19 15 . CASSIGQLVNYGYTF TGTGCCAGTAGTATCGGACAACTTGTTAACTATGGCTACACCTTC
once TRBJ1-2 TRBV7-9 15 . CASSLGGDPSYGYTF TGTGCCAGCAGCTTAGGCGGGGACCCTAGCTATGGCTACACCTTC
. TRBJ1-1 TRBV6-5 14 . CASSLGPGGTEAFF TGTGCCAGCAGTCTAGGCCCCGGGGGGACTGAAGCTTTCTTT
. TRBJ2-7 TRBV18 15 TRBD2 CASSPSSGGRGEQYF TGTGCCAGCTCACCGAGCTCTGGCGGGAGAGGTGAGCAGTACTTC
. TRBJ2-2 TRBV5-4 16 TRBD1 CASSSPGQGTTGELFF TGTGCCAGCAGCTCCCCCGGACAGGGCACCACCGGGGAGCTGTTTTTT
. TRBJ2-5 TRBV28 14 . CASSLAALQETQYF TGTGCCAGCAGTTTAGCAGCGCTGCAAGAGACCCAGTACTTC
few TRBJ1-1 TRBV5-6 12 . CASSLGYTEAFF TGTGCCAGCAGCTTGGGCTATACTGAAGCTTTCTTT
. TRBJ2-1 TRBV9 16 . CASSSGEGGYSNEQFF TGTGCCAGCAGCTCCGGTGAAGGGGGATACTCCAATGAGCAGTTCTTC
. TRBJ2-7 TRBV7-9 13 TRBD2 CASSLGGWDEQYF TGTGCCAGCAGCCTCGGGGGGTGGGACGAGCAGTACTTC
. TRBJ2-7 TRBV4-3 14 TRBD1 CASSPRQGGHEQYF TGCGCCAGCAGCCCCCGACAGGGGGGCCACGAGCAGTACTTC
. TRBJ1-5 TRBV18 16 TRBD1 CASSRSKQGAGQPQHF TGTGCCAGCTCACGCTCAAAACAGGGGGCGGGTCAGCCCCAGCATTTT
. TRBJ2-1 TRBV5-1 15 TRBD1 CASSWGDRALNEQFF TGCGCCAGCAGCTGGGGGGACAGGGCCCTCAATGAGCAGTTCTTC
. TRBJ2-5 TRBV7-2 15 TRBD1 CASSSPGTGMGTQYF TGTGCCAGCAGCTCCCCCGGGACAGGGATGGGGACCCAGTACTTC
. TRBJ2-7 TRBV13 13 . CASSKESSYEQYF TGTGCCAGCAGCAAAGAGAGCTCCTACGAGCAGTACTTC